This T cell receptor beta chain was captured by sequencing in a study of PD-1 blockade in classical Hodgkin lymphoma. Sequencing used immunoSEQ multiplex PCR; TCRdb keeps in-frame clones, though not all of them. The sample includes some 93,000 clones, about three quarters of them seen just once. The time point is: cycle 4 day 1 (C4D1), after 6 weeks of nivolumab. No patient escaped relapse after autologous stem cell transplantation, and brentuximab vedotin exposure varied. Patients showed best responses of complete response, partial response or progressive disease. The V end lost 5 bases, the J end lost 0 bases, and 12 bases lay between the germline ends. CDR1 is SGHAT, CDR2 FQNNGV, per germline. CDR3 length: 15 amino acids.

The clonotype comes from a human donor with classical Hodgkin lymphoma. The sequencing used peripheral blood mononuclear cells (PBMCs), collected before the fourth cycle of nivolumab. V usage is TRBV11-2 and J usage is TRBJ2-3; D is unclear. In nucleotides, the CDR3 is TGTGCCAGCAGCCTAGTCGGCACCAGCACAGATACGCAGTATTTT. Protein: CASSLVGTSTDTQYF.